This T cell receptor (beta chain) was identified in a study of cytomegalovirus exposure and HLA in healthy donors (dated by TCRdb to between 2016 and 2019). General notes on the study: According to a later analysis, the roughly 120 validation repertoires were produced on the same platform as the roughly 700 repertoires of the first cohort. The aim of the study was to test whether cataloging public T cell receptors could identify signatures of past pathogen exposure. In addition to the first cohort of 666 subjects, a separate validation cohort of 130 or so different subjects was used. To predict cytomegalovirus infection status, the study combined high-throughput TCR immunosequencing, statistical association of individual TCRs with disease status, and machine learning. Study-wide conclusions, independent of this receptor: A later analysis had no HLA typing for the validation cohort, so co-occurrence there was scored across all 130 or so repertoires. The classifier was reported to diagnose cytomegalovirus status with high specificity and sensitivity in both the original cohort and the validation cohort. Most TCR sequences were seen in very few donors, while some public TCRs were found in many individuals. Three of the identified cytomegalovirus-associated TCR beta chains were confirmed in vitro to be specific for cytomegalovirus antigens. The study gave a list of 150 to 200 TCR beta chains associated with cytomegalovirus. According to the authors, the approach could potentially be generalized to other disease states and immunological phenotypes. A later analysis found that TCRs clustered in the first cohort also tended to co-occur in the approximately 120 validation repertoires, with 90% to 95% of cluster scores above 0.

Donors formed part of the validation cohort, which comprised 120 or so subjects and was distinct from the first cohort of 550 to 850 subjects. Libraries were made using the immunoSEQ multiplex PCR assay. In the original analysis: A statistical classification framework was built for diagnosing cytomegalovirus status from the catalog of TCR beta chain sequences. In TCRdb, the immuneACCESS table is reduced to in-frame sequences with V and J assigned. These tables do not hold every clone; where another copy was compared, an unresolved V gene accounts for under half, and the others remain unexplained. V and J calls and clone size come straight from that table; D and trimming were deduced from the DNA. The sample table lists hundreds of thousands of clones, less than 90% of them with a count of one. About 6% of the sample lies in the top ten. Comments on this clone: Its antigen specificity is not known. Base qualities are not provided; no much larger clone lies one nucleotide away.

The germline V gene supplies CDR1 SGHRS and CDR2 YFSETQ. The trim is 7 bases for V and 8 bases for J, with a gap of 18 bases between the germline ends. The CDR3, from cysteine to phenylalanine, totals 13 residues. Only the CDR3 DNA stays, 39 bases, in frame from base 1. The TCR originated in a young woman in good health and CMV-seronegative. The source material was PBMCs. The V and J genes are TRBV5-1 and TRBJ1-2, and possibly TRBD1, on 5 matching bases. The CDR3 region: CASATDSLRGYTF. At the DNA level, the sequence is TGCGCCAGCGCTACCGACAGCCTTCGGGGCTACACCTTC.